The 27 T cell receptor beta chains in this list originate from one sample, sequenced in a study of cytomegalovirus exposure and HLA in healthy donors. A multiplex PCR was run with 60 Vbeta primers and 13 Jbeta primers. The assay was immunoSEQ multiplex PCR, and TCRdb's table has in-frame clones only and misses some. The data show around 150,000 clones, with over 60% seen just once and under 3.5% held by the top ten. Source material: PBMCs. The source of these receptors is a woman under 40 in good health and CMV-seronegative.

V usage is TRBV7-9 and J usage is TRBJ2-2; TRBD1 aligns across 7 bases. The CDR3 covers 15 residues. Germline CDR1 is SEHNR and CDR2 is FQNEAQ (reference sequence). Trimming at V came to 4 bases and at J to 1 base, leaving 3 bases not matched to a gene. The CDR3 protein is CASSYRDRNTGELFF. CDR3 DNA sequence: TGTGCCAGCAGCTACCGGGACAGGAACACCGGGGAGCTGTTTTTT.

The rearrangement uses TRBV7-6 and TRBJ1-5; D is unclear. Per the germline V gene, CDR1 is SGHVS and CDR2 is FNYEAQ. V was cut by 0 bases and J by 5 bases, with 5 bases left in between. This CDR3 is 13 amino acids long. The CDR3 DNA is TGTGCCAGCAGCTTAGCCTCTCATCAGCCCCAGCATTTT. It specifies CASSLASHQPQHF.

The J gene is TRBJ2-1, the V gene TRBV15; 7 bases are a match to TRBD2. J was trimmed by 2 bases and V by 1 base; bases with no gene match: 5. Germline CDR1 LNHNV, CDR2 YYDKDF (reference sequence). This CDR3 has 16 amino acids. The CDR3 is CATSRAGGSTYNEQFF. In DNA, the CDR3 is TGTGCCACCAGCAGAGCAGGCGGGAGCACCTACAATGAGCAGTTCTTC.

This clone was found a few times. The CDR3 loop is CASSTSGQITDTQYF. The CDR3 DNA reads as TGTGCCAGCAGTACATCGGGTCAGATCACAGATACGCAGTATTTT. The V and J genes are TRBV2 and TRBJ2-3, with D unclear. V dropped 5 bases and J dropped 2 bases, with 14 bases sitting between them. Per the germline V gene, CDR1 is SNHLY and CDR2 is FYNNEI. The CDR3 has 15 amino acids.

The chain has TRBV11-2 and TRBJ1-2; the D is unclear. V was trimmed by 4 bases and J by 2 bases, leaving 8 bases between them. CDR3 length equals 13 residues. In germline, CDR1 is SGHAT, CDR2 FQNNGV. This CDR3 reads CASSSLTNYGYTF. The CDR3 nucleotides read TGTGCCAGCAGCTCGTTGACAAACTATGGCTACACCTTC.

Here the CDR3 DNA reads TGTGCCAGCAGCTTAGCAAATAGCGGGAGCTCCTACAATGAGCAGTTCTTC. This sequence encodes CASSLANSGSSYNEQFF. The chain links TRBV13 to TRBJ2-1, with 9 bases identical to TRBD2. The length of the CDR3 is 17 residues. The germline gives CDR1 PRHDT, CDR2 FYEKMQ (reference sequence). The junction had 4 bases not matched to a gene; V was cut back by 1 base and J by 0 bases.

This chain links TRBV6-1 with TRBJ2-5; no reliable D call. The DNA end lines up better with TRBJ2-7; the J call may be wrong. The CDR3 is 12 amino acids. Germline values: CDR1 MNHNS, CDR2 SASEGT. The CDR3 DNA sequence: TGTGCCAGCAGTGAAGCGAGAAACGAGCAGTACTTC. Its translation is CASSEARNEQYF.

The chain employs TRBV7-9 and TRBJ1-1, with a weak D call TRBD1 (5 bases). The CDR3 runs 13 residues. V was clipped by 7 bases and J by 7 bases, with 16 bases between them. Germline CDR1 SEHNR, CDR2 FQNEAQ (reference sequence). CDR3 protein: CASTPLGQGEAFF. The CDR3 region has the DNA TGTGCCAGCACCCCCCTAGGGCAGGGTGAAGCTTTCTTT.

This clone has only a few counts. The chain is built from TRBV19 and TRBJ1-1; the D gene is possibly TRBD1 (5 bases). V lost 5 bases to trimming and J lost 1 base, with 8 bases between them. The CDR3 consists of 13 residues. The V gene's germline CDR1 is LNHDA and CDR2 SQIVND (reference sequence). The CDR3 DNA is TGTGCCAGTAGTGTTGACAGGAACACTGAAGCTTTCTTT. Its translation: CASSVDRNTEAFF.

This clone appeared a single time. CDR3 bases: TGTGCCAGCGGCCAGGGATTTCAGCCCCAGCATTTT. Amino acid sequence: CASGQGFQPQHF. This chain connects TRBV2 to TRBJ1-5, with D perhaps matching TRBD1 (5 bases). Germline values: CDR1 SNHLY, CDR2 FYNNEI. The CDR3 is made up of 12 amino acids. Trimming took off 8 bases at V and 6 bases at J, with 11 bases between the two ends. Using reference TRBV2 and TRBJ1-5 for the parts outside the CDR3, the full variable domain is EPEVTQTPSHQVTQMGQEVILRCVPISNHLYFYWYRQILGQKVEFLVSFYNNEISEKSEIFDDQFSVERPDGSNFTLKIRSTKLEDSAMYFCASGQGFQPQHFGDGTRLSIL.

The chain has TRBV29-1 and TRBJ2-5, with 12 bases fitting TRBD2. The J call may be mistaken, given a closer DNA end match to TRBJ2-7. Germline V gene data show CDR1 as SQVTM and CDR2 as ANQGSEA. The CDR3 has 16 residues. The CDR3: CSVVETSGSRSYEQYF. The DNA of the CDR3 is TGCAGCGTTGTTGAGACTAGCGGGAGTAGATCCTACGAGCAGTACTTC.

The chain has TRBV5-8 and TRBJ2-1, with 7 bases matching TRBD1. The CDR3 covers 15 residues. Germline V gene lookup returns CDR1 SGHTS and CDR2 YDEGEE. Losses at the gene ends were 4 bases for V and 0 bases for J; bases not matched to a gene: 4. CDR3 DNA sequence: TGTGCCAGCAGCCCGGACAGGAGCTCCTACAATGAGCAGTTCTTC. Its translation: CASSPDRSSYNEQFF.

The chain is built from TRBV6-6 and TRBJ2-7; TRBD2 is a possible D gene (5 bases). The CDR3 extends over 14 amino acids. V was pared by 0 bases and J by 3 bases, with 9 bases between. Germline-derived CDR1 and CDR2 are MNHNY and SVGAGI (reference sequence). The CDR3 region is CASSYSPDYYEQYF. In DNA, the CDR3 is TGTGCCAGCAGTTACTCGCCTGACTACTACGAGCAGTACTTC.

This clone has only a few counts. The rearrangement links TRBV13 to TRBJ2-5, with TRBD1 matching over 8 bases. Germline V lookup: CDR1 PRHDT, CDR2 FYEKMQ (reference sequence). J was trimmed by 7 bases and V by 6 bases; bases with no gene match: 13. The CDR3 runs 15 residues. CDR3 loop: CASSFRGLGEGTQYF. The CDR3 region has the DNA TGTGCCAGCAGTTTCAGGGGGCTGGGGGAAGGGACCCAGTACTTC.

The rearrangement uses TRBV6-6 and TRBJ2-3; TRBD1 matches at 7 bases. The CDR3 contains 14 residues. V dropped 6 bases and J dropped 0; count of bases not matched to a gene: 3. Germline values: CDR1 MNHNY, CDR2 SVGAGI (reference sequence). The CDR3 loop is CASRGGQSTDTQYF. The DNA for the CDR3 is TGTGCCAGCAGAGGGGGACAGAGCACAGATACGCAGTATTTT.

The J gene is TRBJ2-5, the V gene TRBV5-1, with no clear D. Near its end, the DNA agrees better with TRBJ2-7, so the J call may be wrong. Germline V gene lookup returns CDR1 SGHRS and CDR2 YFSETQ. The CDR3 loop spans 11 amino acids. CDR3 nucleotide sequence: TGCGCCAGCAGCTCGAACTACGAGCAGTACTTC. Its translation is CASSSNYEQYF.

This clone was seen a few times. This rearrangement joins TRBV28 to TRBJ1-5; possibly TRBD1 for D (6 bases). This CDR3 comprises 15 residues. The V end was cut by 3 bases, the J end by 6 bases, with 15 bases between. Looked up from germline, CDR1 is MDHEN and CDR2 is SYDVKM. This chain's CDR3 is CASSLWTVQGQPQHF. The CDR3 coding sequence is TGTGCCAGCAGTTTGTGGACAGTTCAGGGTCAGCCCCAGCATTTT.

J is TRBJ2-5 and V is TRBV18; TRBD2 is a possible D gene (5 bases). Near its end, the DNA agrees better with TRBJ2-7, so the J call may be wrong. CDR1 KGHSH and CDR2 LQKENI come from the germline V gene. The length of the CDR3 is 15 residues. CDR3 in DNA: TGTGCCAGCTCACCGAGGGAAGGGAGCTCCTACGAGCAGTACTTC. This codes for CASSPREGSSYEQYF.

The rearrangement joins TRBV7-9 to TRBJ2-5, with 12 bases aligning to TRBD1. Germline CDR1 SEHNR, CDR2 FQNEAQ (reference sequence). Germline trimming cut 3 bases from V and 5 bases from J; bases unmatched to any gene: 1. This CDR3 is built from 14 residues. CDR3 region: CASSLGQGAETQYF. The CDR3 DNA sequence: TGTGCCAGCAGCTTGGGACAGGGGGCCGAGACCCAGTACTTC.

The CDR3 nucleotides are TGTGCCAGCAGGTACTACTACTACAATGAGCAGTTCTTC. This codes for CASRYYYYNEQFF. The chain is built from TRBV6-1 and TRBJ2-1; D gene ambiguous. CDR3 length: 13 amino acids. V gave up 6 bases and J gave up 3 bases, with 9 bases separating them. Germline-derived CDR1 and CDR2 are MNHNS and SASEGT.

The V gene is TRBV7-9, the J gene TRBJ2-2; tentative D call: TRBD2 (6 bases). The CDR3 length is 13 residues. CDR1 and CDR2 (germline): SEHNR, FQNEAQ (reference sequence). V shed 5 bases and J shed 5 bases, with 9 bases lying between them. The CDR3 spells CASSPRGTGELFF. In DNA, the CDR3 is TGTGCCAGCAGCCCTCGGGGGACCGGGGAGCTGTTTTTT.

The chain carries TRBV28 and TRBJ1-3; no clear D. V was shortened by 7 bases and J by 2 bases, with 12 bases between the two germline ends. CDR3 size: 14 residues. Germline loops: CDR1 MDHEN, CDR2 SYDVKM. The CDR3 loop reads CASTPPGPGNTIYF. The CDR3 DNA is TGTGCCAGCACTCCCCCGGGTCCTGGAAACACCATATATTTT.

The chain links TRBV2 to TRBJ1-3, with D possibly TRBD1 on 6 matching bases. The V and J ends lost 7 bases and 0 bases respectively, with 7 bases between them. The germline V gene has CDR1 SNHLY and CDR2 FYNNEI. The CDR3 runs to 13 residues. In nucleotides, the CDR3 is TGTGCCAGCAAGGGGGACTCTGGAAACACCATATATTTT. This codes for CASKGDSGNTIYF.

CDR3 DNA sequence: TGTGCCAGCAGACCGGGACAGTCCCCCGAGCAGTACTTC. Protein sequence: CASRPGQSPEQYF. The chain has TRBV28 and TRBJ2-7, with TRBD1 matching 7 bases. V gave up 6 bases and J gave up 6 bases; unmatched junction bases: 8. The CDR3 extends over 13 amino acids. The germline V gene encodes CDR1 MDHEN and CDR2 SYDVKM.

The V gene is TRBV5-1, the J gene TRBJ2-6; 7 bases are shared with TRBD1. J lost 3 bases, V lost 4 bases, and 10 bases had no gene match. This CDR3 is 17 amino acids long. Germline CDR1 reads SGHRS; CDR2 reads YFSETQ. CDR3 bases: TGCGCCAGCAGCCCCCGAGTAGGGGGCGATGGGGCCAACGTCCTGACTTTC. It translates to CASSPRVGGDGANVLTF.

The chain combines TRBV4-1 with TRBJ2-7, with 8 bases identical to TRBD2. Losses at the gene ends were 6 bases for V and 5 bases for J; bases not matched to a gene: 6. This CDR3 comprises 13 residues. The V gene's germline CDR1 is MGHRA and CDR2 YSYEKL. The CDR3, as DNA: TGCGCCAGCAGTTACCGGGGGGGCGACGAGCAGTACTTC. Amino acid sequence: CASSYRGGDEQYF.

This chain joins TRBV2 and TRBJ2-7, with D perhaps matching TRBD2 (6 bases). Germline CDR1 SNHLY, CDR2 FYNNEI. The V end lost 4 bases, the J end lost 1 base, and 11 bases lay between the germline ends. The CDR3 length is 14 residues. The CDR3 here is CASSVRLDSYEQYF. The CDR3, as DNA: TGTGCCAGCAGTGTTAGACTAGATTCCTACGAGCAGTACTTC. Full variable domain (outside the CDR3, taken from reference TRBV2 and TRBJ2-7): EPEVTQTPSHQVTQMGQEVILRCVPISNHLYFYWYRQILGQKVEFLVSFYNNEISEKSEIFDDQFSVERPDGSNFTLKIRSTKLEDSAMYFCASSVRLDSYEQYFGPGTRLTVT.